The present T cell receptor (beta chain) was sequenced within a study of technical replicates of blood from a few donors. Data came from immunoSEQ multiplex PCR; TCRdb stores just in-frame clones and leaves some out. Of roughly 68,000 clones listed, about 90% are singletons. Germline assignment: CDR1 MNHEY and CDR2 SMNVEV (reference sequence). The CDR3 contains 13 residues. Trimming took off 5 bases at V and 2 bases at J, with 9 bases between the two ends. J is TRBJ1-2 and V is TRBV27; D remains ambiguous. This receptor was taken from a human donor in good health. The source material was T cells isolated from PBMCs. CDR3 amino acids: CASSAYGNYGYTF. The CDR3 DNA is TGTGCCAGCAGTGCATACGGGAACTATGGCTACACCTTC.